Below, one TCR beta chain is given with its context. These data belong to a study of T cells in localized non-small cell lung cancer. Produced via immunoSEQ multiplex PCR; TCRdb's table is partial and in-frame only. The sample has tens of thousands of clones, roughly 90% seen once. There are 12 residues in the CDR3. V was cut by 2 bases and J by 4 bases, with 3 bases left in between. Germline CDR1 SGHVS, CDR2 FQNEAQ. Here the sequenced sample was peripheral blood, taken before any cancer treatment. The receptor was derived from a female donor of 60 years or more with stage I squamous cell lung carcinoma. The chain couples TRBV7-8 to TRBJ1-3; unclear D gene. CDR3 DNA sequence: TGTGCCAGCAGCTTATCCGGAAACACCATATATTTT. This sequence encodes CASSLSGNTIYF.